These 19 T cell receptor beta chains were all obtained from the same sample, sequenced in a study of T cell responses to AZD1222 COVID-19 vaccine. Some clones are missing from TCRdb's copy, which holds only in-frame ones; the method was immunoSEQ multiplex PCR. This sample has 100,000 to 150,000 clones; 87% occur once, and the top ten carry roughly 10%. This sample comprised peripheral blood, obtained on day 0 of AZD1222 vaccination. Every receptor here comes from an adult in good health.

The chain is built from TRBV19 and TRBJ1-5, with a possible D match to TRBD1 (5 bases). Germline loops: CDR1 LNHDA, CDR2 SQIVND (reference sequence). Trimming shortened V by 3 bases and J by 6 bases, and 12 bases separated the two germline ends. The CDR3 extends over 14 amino acids. As DNA, the CDR3 is TGTGCCAGTAGTATCCAGGGTTGGGCTCAGCCCCAGCATTTT. Protein sequence: CASSIQGWAQPQHF.

The CDR3 coding sequence is TGCGCCAGCAGCCCACAGGGGCCCCACTCTGGGGCCAACGTCCTGACTTTC. It codes for CASSPQGPHSGANVLTF. The chain uses TRBV4-1 and TRBJ2-6; 7 positions match TRBD1. From germline, CDR1 is MGHRA and CDR2 YSYEKL. J was trimmed by 0 bases and V by 4 bases; bases with no gene match: 6. The CDR3 totals 17 residues.

The genes are TRBV30 and TRBJ2-1; 7 bases agree with TRBD2. Germline V lookup: CDR1 GTSNPN, CDR2 SVGIG (reference sequence). There are 14 residues in the CDR3. With V trimmed by 2 bases and J by 7 bases, 8 bases remained unmatched. CDR3 sequence: CAWSRSFSGNEQFF. The DNA of the CDR3 is TGTGCCTGGAGTAGATCCTTTAGCGGGAATGAGCAGTTCTTC.

The genes are TRBV19 and TRBJ1-1; D is undetermined. CDR3 length equals 17 residues. V lost 3 bases and J 1 base, leaving 18 bases between the germline ends. CDR1 and CDR2 from the germline V gene are LNHDA and SQIVND (reference sequence). Written as DNA, the CDR3 is TGTGCCAGTAGTATTCGACGGACTGCCTCGGCGAACACTGAAGCTTTCTTT. Its translation is CASSIRRTASANTEAFF. Full variable domain (rest looked up from reference TRBV19 and TRBJ1-1): DGGITQSPKYLFRKEGQNVTLSCEQNLNHDAMYWYRQDPGQGLRLIYYSQIVNDFQKGDIAEGYSVSREKKESFPLTVTSAQKNPTAFYLCASSIRRTASANTEAFFGQGTRLTVV.

This rearrangement joins TRBV28 to TRBJ2-1, with D possibly TRBD1 on 7 matching bases. Trimming removed 4 bases from V and 10 bases from J, with 11 bases in between. Germline CDR1 MDHEN, CDR2 SYDVKM. This CDR3 spans 12 amino acids. The CDR3 bases are TGTGCCAGCAGTTCAGGGGGAGGCGAGCAGTTCTTC. Its translation: CASSSGGGEQFF.

The J gene is TRBJ1-1, the V gene TRBV5-1; D call uncertain. V was pared by 5 bases and J by 3 bases, with 14 bases between. The V gene's germline CDR1 is SGHRS and CDR2 YFSETQ. The CDR3 covers 14 residues. CDR3 sequence reads: CASRTSSADTEAFF. In DNA form, the CDR3 reads TGCGCCAGCAGAACTTCCTCAGCAGACACTGAAGCTTTCTTT.

This clone appeared a single time. The rearrangement uses TRBV5-1 and TRBJ1-2; D remains ambiguous. From germline, CDR1 is SGHRS and CDR2 YFSETQ. The length of the CDR3 is 15 residues. The V gene lost 0 bases and the J gene lost 3 bases, with 12 bases spanning the gap. Here the CDR3 reads CASSLEKAYHYGYTF. As DNA, the CDR3 is TGCGCCAGCAGCTTGGAGAAGGCCTACCACTATGGCTACACCTTC.

J is TRBJ1-2 and V is TRBV2; D is perhaps TRBD1 (6 bases). This CDR3 is 13 amino acids long. Germline-derived CDR1 and CDR2 are SNHLY and FYNNEI. Trimming pared 7 bases from V and 8 bases from J, leaving 17 bases between. The CDR3 loop reads CASTYTGLSGYTF. In DNA form, the CDR3 reads TGTGCCAGCACCTATACAGGGCTCTCGGGCTACACCTTC.

The rearrangement joins TRBV9 to TRBJ2-1; 9 nucleotides agree with TRBD1. CDR1 SGDLS and CDR2 YYNGEE come from the germline V gene. J lost 1 base, V lost 3 bases, and 2 bases had no gene match. The CDR3 has 15 residues. Written as DNA, the CDR3 is TGTGCCAGCAGCGCACAGGGGGCATCCTACAATGAGCAGTTCTTC. This translates into CASSAQGASYNEQFF.

V and J are TRBV5-1 and TRBJ2-5, with 9 bases lining up with TRBD1. Germline CDR1 reads SGHRS; CDR2 reads YFSETQ. CDR3 length equals 17 residues. Unmatched junction bases numbered 12, after V lost 5 bases and J lost 1 base. This CDR3 is CASRRRSGQGIQETQYF. CDR3 DNA sequence: TGCGCCAGCAGGCGGCGAAGTGGACAGGGGATCCAAGAGACCCAGTACTTC.

The chain uses TRBV6-2 or TRBV6-3 and TRBJ1-2; D ambiguous. The ends were cut back, 5 bases at V and 2 bases at J, with 21 bases in the middle. CDR1 MNHEY and CDR2 SVGEGT come from the germline V gene. The CDR3 runs 17 residues. CDR3 DNA: TGTGCCAGCAGTCCCCCGGTTGGGGTATACGAGAACTATGGCTACACCTTC. This translates into CASSPPVGVYENYGYTF.

The chain links TRBV4-2 to TRBJ1-2; TRBD1 is a possible D gene (5 bases). The CDR3 extends over 15 amino acids. The ends were cut back, 3 bases at V and 5 bases at J, with 16 bases in the middle. Germline values: CDR1 LGHNA, CDR2 YNFKEQ. The CDR3 DNA is TGTGCCAGCAGCCAGACATGGGGGGAGGAGTATGGCTACACCTTC. It translates to CASSQTWGEEYGYTF.

The V call is TRBV5-1, the J call TRBJ1-2; tentatively, D is TRBD1 (6 bases). The CDR3 runs to 15 residues. From germline, CDR1 is SGHRS and CDR2 YFSETQ. Trimming removed 1 base at V and 3 bases at J, with 13 bases between. The CDR3 DNA follows: TGCGCCAGCAGCTTGATAACCAAGGGGGACTATGGCTACACCTTC. It translates to CASSLITKGDYGYTF. The entire variable domain, with the rest obtained from reference TRBV5-1 and TRBJ1-2, is as follows: KAGVTQTPRYLIKTRGQQVTLSCSPISGHRSVSWYQQTPGQGLQFLFEYFSETQRNKGNFPGRFSGRQFSNSRSEMNVSTLELGDSALYLCASSLITKGDYGYTFGSGTRLTVV.

This clone was seen only once. V is TRBV11-1 and J is TRBJ1-3; D remains unclear. CDR3 length equals 13 residues. Per the germline V gene, CDR1 is SGHAT and CDR2 is FQDESV (reference sequence). The ends were cut back, 10 bases at V and 2 bases at J, with 12 bases in the middle. The DNA for the CDR3 is TGTGCCACGGGGAAATCGACTGGAAACACCATATATTTT. Translating gives CATGKSTGNTIYF.

This chain connects TRBV5-4 to TRBJ2-3, with 7 bases fitting TRBD1. Germline V gives CDR1 SGHNT, CDR2 YYREEE (reference sequence). The CDR3 loop spans 15 amino acids. Trimming removed 4 bases from V and 4 bases from J; junction bases left unmatched: 9. CDR3 loop: CASSHTGAGADTQYF. The CDR3 bases are TGTGCCAGCAGCCATACAGGGGCAGGGGCAGATACGCAGTATTTT. The full variable domain, rest sourced from reference TRBV5-4 and TRBJ2-3, is ETGVTQSPTHLIKTRGQQVTLRCSSQSGHNTVSWYQQALGQGPQFIFQYYREEENGRGNFPPRFSGLQFPNYSSELNVNALELDDSALYLCASSHTGAGADTQYFGPGTRLTVL.

The chain uses TRBV5-1 and TRBJ2-3, with D possibly being TRBD2 (6 bases). The CDR3 extends over 12 amino acids. V was cut by 0 bases and J by 9 bases, with 8 bases left in between. Per germline, CDR1 SGHRS and CDR2 YFSETQ. The CDR3 protein is CASSLGGGTQYF. The CDR3 DNA reads as TGCGCCAGCAGCTTGGGTGGGGGGACGCAGTATTTT.

The chain couples TRBV7-3 to TRBJ2-3; 10 bases are a match to TRBD2. This CDR3 region has 15 residues. J lost 6 bases, V lost 4 bases, and 7 bases had no gene match. CDR1 is SGHTA and CDR2 is FQGTGA in the germline V gene. Here the CDR3 reads CASSSSGGAFDTQYF. As DNA, the CDR3 is TGTGCCAGCAGCTCCAGCGGGGGGGCCTTTGATACGCAGTATTTT.

J is TRBJ2-7 and V is TRBV18, with 8 bases aligning to TRBD1. Germline trimming cut 2 bases from V and 2 bases from J; bases unmatched to any gene: 5. There are 15 residues in the CDR3. CDR1 KGHSH and CDR2 LQKENI come from the germline V gene. The CDR3 protein is CASSPEQGGTYEQYF. CDR3 DNA: TGTGCCAGCTCACCAGAACAGGGGGGAACCTACGAGCAGTACTTC.

The V call is TRBV5-4, the J call TRBJ1-6, with TRBD1 matching over 10 bases. The ends lost 3 bases at V and 9 bases at J; junction bases unmatched: 6. Germline V gene lookup returns CDR1 SGHNT and CDR2 YYREEE (reference sequence). The CDR3 runs 15 residues. The CDR3 DNA is TGTGCCAGCAGCTCCACCGGGACAGGGGTTTCACCCCTCCACTTT. It codes for CASSSTGTGVSPLHF.